The source of this T cell receptor (beta chain) is a study of cytomegalovirus exposure and HLA in healthy donors. The PCR employed 60 Vbeta primers together with 13 Jbeta primers. Sequencing used immunoSEQ multiplex PCR; TCRdb keeps in-frame clones, though not all of them. The profile shows approximately 91,000 clones, 55% to 65% of them singletons. Overall study findings and caveats: The productive fraction for most TCR beta V segments was about 87% or about 30% in an earlier analysis. The authors later linked a missense DCLRE1C variant to TCR beta V- and J-gene trimming.

V dropped 4 bases and J dropped 1; count of bases not matched to a gene: 11. Germline V gene sequence: CDR1 SGHDN, CDR2 FVKESK. This CDR3 region has 18 residues. On this clone itself: The antigen is undetermined.

Sample: PBMCs. The TCR comes from a human donor in good health. The chain couples TRBV14 to TRBJ2-2; 8 bases are shared with TRBD1. CDR3 nucleotides: TGTGCCAGCAGCCCCCGGACAGGGTTTAGTGTGAACACCGGGGAGCTGTTTTTT. Translation gives CASSPRTGFSVNTGELFF.